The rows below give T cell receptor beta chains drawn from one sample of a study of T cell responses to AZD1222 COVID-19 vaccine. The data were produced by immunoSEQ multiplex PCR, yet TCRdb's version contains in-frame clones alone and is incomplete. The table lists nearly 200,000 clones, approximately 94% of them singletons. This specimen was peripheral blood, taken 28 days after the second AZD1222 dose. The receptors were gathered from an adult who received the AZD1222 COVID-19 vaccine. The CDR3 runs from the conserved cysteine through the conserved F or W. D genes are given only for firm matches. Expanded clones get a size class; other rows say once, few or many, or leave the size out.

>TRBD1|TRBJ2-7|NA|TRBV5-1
TGCGCCAGCAGCTTGGCGGGGGGACAGGGACTGAGTGAGCAGTACTTC
CASSLAGGQGLSEQYF
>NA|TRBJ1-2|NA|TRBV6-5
TGTGCCAGCAGGGGCAGCTGGCCCCTCAACTATGGCTACACCTTC
CASRGSWPLNYGYTF
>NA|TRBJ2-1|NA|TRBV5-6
TGTGCCAGCAGCCCGGGGGCTGTTAATGAGCAGTTCTTC
CASSPGAVNEQFF
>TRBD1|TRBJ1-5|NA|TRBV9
TGTGCCAGCAGCTCCGGGACAGGGTACCTTCAGCCCCAGCATTTT
CASSSGTGYLQPQHF
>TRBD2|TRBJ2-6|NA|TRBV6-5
TGTGCCACCGCATTCGGGGGGACCGGGGCCAACGTCCTGACTTTC
CATAFGGTGANVLTF
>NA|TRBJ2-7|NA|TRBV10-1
TGCGCCAGCAGCGACCCCGCGGCCGGCACCTACGAGCAGTACTTC
CASSDPAAGTYEQYF
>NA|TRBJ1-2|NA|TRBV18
TGTGCCAGCTCACCTTCGAGGGGACTCAATAACTATGGCTACACCTTC
CASSPSRGLNNYGYTF
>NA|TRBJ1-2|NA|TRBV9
TGTGCCAGCAGCCAGGGGACACTCCCTGAGTATGGCTACACCTTC
CASSQGTLPEYGYTF
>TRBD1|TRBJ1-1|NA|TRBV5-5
TGTGCCAGCAGCCCAGGACAGGGGAGAGGCAGGTTTACTGAAGCTTTCTTT
CASSPGQGRGRFTEAFF
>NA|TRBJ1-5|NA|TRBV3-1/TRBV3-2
TGTGCCAGCAGCCAAGCCGGGCTAGAGCAGCCCCAGCATTTT
CASSQAGLEQPQHF
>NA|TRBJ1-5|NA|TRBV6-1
TGTGCCAGCACGCAGGGACGGGGGAATCAGCCCCAGCATTTT
CASTQGRGNQPQHF
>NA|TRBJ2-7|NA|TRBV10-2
TGCGCCAGCAGTGAGGTGCCGGGGCCTAGCTCCTACGAGCAGTACTTC
CASSEVPGPSSYEQYF
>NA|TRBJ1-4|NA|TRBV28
TGTGCCAGCAGTTTAAAAGGGGAAAAACTGTTTTTT
CASSLKGEKLFF
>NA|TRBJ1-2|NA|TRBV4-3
TGCGCCAGCAGCGGAAGCTCTCGGAGGGAATATGGCTACACCTTC
CASSGSSRREYGYTF
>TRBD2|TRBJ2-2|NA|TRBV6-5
TGTGCCAGCAGCTACTCTCGGACTAGCCCCACCGGGGAGCTGTTTTTT
CASSYSRTSPTGELFF
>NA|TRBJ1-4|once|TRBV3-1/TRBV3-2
TGTGCCAGCAGGAACAGGGAAAGAAAACTGTTTTTT
CASRNRERKLFF
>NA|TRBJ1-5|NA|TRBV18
TGTGCCAGCTCACCAAATGCCCAGGCGTATAGCAATCAGCCCCAGCATTTT
CASSPNAQAYSNQPQHF
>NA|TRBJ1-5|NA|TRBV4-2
TGTGCCAGCAGCCAAGATTCAGGGGGCAATCAGCCCCAGCATTTT
CASSQDSGGNQPQHF
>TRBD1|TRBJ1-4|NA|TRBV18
TGTGCCAGCTCACCCGACAGGGCTTCTAATGAAAAACTGTTTTTT
CASSPDRASNEKLFF
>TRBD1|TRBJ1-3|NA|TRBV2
TGTGCCAGCAGTGAGGGACAGGGAAACTCTGGAAACACCATATATTTT
CASSEGQGNSGNTIYF
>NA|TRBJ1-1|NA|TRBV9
TGTGCCAGCAATCAGGGGATGAACACTGAAGCTTTCTTT
CASNQGMNTEAFF
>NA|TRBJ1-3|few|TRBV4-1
TGCGCCAGCAGCCTGCTACCCGGTAGGGGGGCTGGAAACACCATATATTTT
CASSLLPGRGAGNTIYF
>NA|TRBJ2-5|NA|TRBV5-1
TGCGCCAGCAGCTTGGCCGTAAGGACAGCAACTGGGACCCAGTACTTC
CASSLAVRTATGTQYF
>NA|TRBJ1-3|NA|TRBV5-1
TGCGCCAGCAGCCCCGGACCCGACTCTGGAAACACCATATATTTT
CASSPGPDSGNTIYF
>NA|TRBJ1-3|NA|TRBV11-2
TGTGCCAGCAGCTCTGGGGGAAACACCATATATTTT
CASSSGGNTIYF
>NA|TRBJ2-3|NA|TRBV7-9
TGTGCCAGCAGCCTAGCCCCAGATACGCAGTATTTT
CASSLAPDTQYF
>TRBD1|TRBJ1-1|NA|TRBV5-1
TGCGCCAGCAGCCCGGGGACAGGGAACACTGAAGCTTTCTTT
CASSPGTGNTEAFF
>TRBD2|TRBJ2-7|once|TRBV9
TGTGCCAGCAGCGGGGGACTAGCGGTGACCTACGAGCAGTACTTC
CASSGGLAVTYEQYF
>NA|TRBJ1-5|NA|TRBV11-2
TGTGCCAGCAGCTTAGGGGGACCTGACGGTGTCTATCAGCCCCAGCATTTT
CASSLGGPDGVYQPQHF
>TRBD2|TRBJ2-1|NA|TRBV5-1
TGCGCCAGCAGCTTATCGGGGGGAAACACCAATGAGCAGTTCTTC
CASSLSGGNTNEQFF
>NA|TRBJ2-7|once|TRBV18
TGTGCCAGCAGACCAGGTGCAGGAATCTACGAGCAGTACTTC
CASRPGAGIYEQYF